This T cell receptor beta chain appears in the sequencing data of a study of blood T cell repertoires in COVID-19. Trimming pared 0 bases from V and 1 base from J, leaving 6 bases between. In germline, CDR1 is SGHNT, CDR2 YENEEA. The CDR3 is made up of 15 amino acids. Repertoires were generated with immunoSEQ multiplex PCR, while TCRdb's copy carries only in-frame clones and drops some. The data contain 490,000 or so clones, roughly 90% of them singletons. Participants were aged about 18 to 100 years from about 25 US areas. The sequencing input was PBMCs or T cells enriched from blood (not recorded which). The chain recombines TRBV11-3 with TRBJ2-2; possible D gene TRBD1, 6 bases. This TCR was recovered from a woman aged 35 to 49 who had recovered from COVID-19. The CDR3 nucleotides read TGTGCCAGCAGCTTAGACAGGGGGAACACCGGGGAGCTGTTTTTT. Residues: CASSLDRGNTGELFF.